The clone carrying this TCR beta chain was seen just once. This specimen comes from a study of cytomegalovirus exposure and HLA in healthy donors. Trimming pared 0 bases from V and 4 bases from J, leaving 15 bases between. Germline CDR1 reads SGHDT; CDR2 reads YYEEEE. The CDR3 has 16 amino acids. The PCR ran on 60 Vbeta and 13 Jbeta primers. TCRdb's table, derived via immunoSEQ multiplex PCR, lists solely in-frame clones and lacks some. This table holds some 170,000 clones, over 60% found once. The sequence derives from a man in his forties or fifties in good health and CMV-seropositive. The sequenced material came from PBMCs. This sequence joins TRBV5-6 and TRBJ2-3; perhaps TRBD2 as D (6 bases). The CDR3: CASSLDGGSRADTQYF. The CDR3 DNA reads as TGTGCCAGCAGCTTGGACGGGGGAAGTCGAGCAGATACGCAGTATTTT. Full variable domain (rest looked up from reference TRBV5-6 and TRBJ2-3): DAGVTQSPTHLIKTRGQQVTLRCSPKSGHDTVSWYQQALGQGPQFIFQYYEEEERQRGNFPDRFSGHQFPNYSSELNVNALLLGDSALYLCASSLDGGSRADTQYFGPGTRLTVL.